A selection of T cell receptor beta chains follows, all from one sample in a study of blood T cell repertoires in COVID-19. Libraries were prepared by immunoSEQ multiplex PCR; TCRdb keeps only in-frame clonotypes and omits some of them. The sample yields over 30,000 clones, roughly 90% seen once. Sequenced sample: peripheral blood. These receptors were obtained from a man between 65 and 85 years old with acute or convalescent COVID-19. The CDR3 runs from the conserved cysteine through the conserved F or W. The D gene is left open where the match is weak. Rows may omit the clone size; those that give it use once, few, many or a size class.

cdr3_aa: CASSIGGRAQFF; cdr3_nt: TGTGCCAGCAGTATCGGGGGAAGGGCGCAGTTCTTC; clone_size: .; d_call: .; j_call: TRBJ2-1; v_call: TRBV6-2/TRBV6-3
cdr3_aa: CASSPDRGNTEAFF; cdr3_nt: TGTGCCAGCTCACCGGACAGGGGAAACACTGAAGCTTTCTTT; clone_size: once; d_call: TRBD1; j_call: TRBJ1-1; v_call: TRBV18
cdr3_aa: CASSFSEGANSPLHF; cdr3_nt: TGTGCCAGCAGCTTCTCCGAGGGGGCGAATTCACCCCTCCACTTT; clone_size: .; d_call: TRBD1; j_call: TRBJ1-6; v_call: TRBV11-2
cdr3_aa: CASSGTGGPYEQYF; cdr3_nt: TGTGCCAGCTCTGGGACAGGGGGACCCTACGAGCAGTACTTC; clone_size: .; d_call: TRBD1; j_call: TRBJ2-7; v_call: TRBV18
cdr3_aa: CASSNRTGTNSPLHF; cdr3_nt: TGTGCCAGCTCAAACAGGACAGGGACTAATTCACCCCTCCACTTT; clone_size: .; d_call: TRBD1; j_call: TRBJ1-6; v_call: TRBV18
cdr3_aa: CASSLLSSNEQFF; cdr3_nt: TGTGCCAGCAGCTTATTATCCTCCAATGAGCAGTTCTTC; clone_size: .; d_call: .; j_call: TRBJ2-1; v_call: TRBV11-2
cdr3_aa: CASRTSGSSDTQYF; cdr3_nt: TGTGCCAGCCGGACTAGCGGGAGTTCGGATACGCAGTATTTT; clone_size: .; d_call: TRBD2; j_call: TRBJ2-3; v_call: TRBV3-1/TRBV3-2
cdr3_aa: CASSLNRLAATNTGELFF; cdr3_nt: TGTGCCAGCAGCTTAAATCGTCTAGCGGCCACGAACACCGGGGAGCTGTTTTTT; clone_size: .; d_call: TRBD2; j_call: TRBJ2-2; v_call: TRBV7-2
cdr3_aa: CASSIGGGAQDGYTF; cdr3_nt: TGTGCCAGCAGCATAGGGGGCGGGGCGCAGGATGGCTACACCTTC; clone_size: .; d_call: TRBD1; j_call: TRBJ1-2; v_call: TRBV7-2
cdr3_aa: CASTVGTDYGYTF; cdr3_nt: TGTGCCAGCACCGTGGGGACAGATTATGGCTACACCTTC; clone_size: .; d_call: TRBD1; j_call: TRBJ1-2; v_call: TRBV28
cdr3_aa: CASRNWTGNQPQHF; cdr3_nt: TGTGCCAGCAGAAACTGGACAGGGAATCAGCCCCAGCATTTT; clone_size: .; d_call: TRBD1; j_call: TRBJ1-5; v_call: TRBV28
cdr3_aa: CASSPGLAGVYNEQFF; cdr3_nt: TGTGCCAGCAGCCCAGGACTAGCGGGAGTATACAATGAGCAGTTCTTC; clone_size: .; d_call: TRBD2; j_call: TRBJ2-1; v_call: TRBV11-1
cdr3_aa: CASSSRGTAYGYTF; cdr3_nt: TGTGCCAGCAGCTCGCGGGGGACCGCCTATGGCTACACCTTC; clone_size: .; d_call: .; j_call: TRBJ1-2; v_call: TRBV25-1
cdr3_aa: CASSPVMGQGNYGYTF; cdr3_nt: TGTGCCAGCTCACCAGTGATGGGACAGGGGAACTATGGCTACACCTTC; clone_size: .; d_call: TRBD1; j_call: TRBJ1-2; v_call: TRBV18
cdr3_aa: CASPYRVSLISGNTIYF; cdr3_nt: TGCGCCAGCCCTTACCGGGTCAGCCTGATCTCTGGAAACACCATATATTTT; clone_size: .; d_call: .; j_call: TRBJ1-3; v_call: TRBV10-2
cdr3_aa: CASSLGLELPPFF; cdr3_nt: TGCGCCAGCAGCTTGGGCCTGGAGCTTCCCCCCTTCTTC; clone_size: few; d_call: .; j_call: TRBJ2-1; v_call: TRBV5-1
cdr3_aa: CASSLGSLRQGGNEQFF; cdr3_nt: TGTGCCAGCAGCTTAGGTTCACTTCGACAGGGTGGCAATGAGCAGTTCTTC; clone_size: .; d_call: TRBD1; j_call: TRBJ2-1; v_call: TRBV7-9
cdr3_aa: CSVRGNYGYTF; cdr3_nt: TGCAGCGTTCGGGGTAACTATGGCTACACCTTC; clone_size: few; d_call: .; j_call: TRBJ1-2; v_call: TRBV29-1
cdr3_aa: CASSVDRNTEAFF; cdr3_nt: TGTGCCAGCAGCGTTGACAGGAACACTGAAGCTTTCTTT; clone_size: .; d_call: .; j_call: TRBJ1-1; v_call: TRBV9
cdr3_aa: CASRGLAGEETQYF; cdr3_nt: TGCGCCAGCAGGGGACTAGCGGGGGAAGAGACCCAGTACTTC; clone_size: .; d_call: TRBD2; j_call: TRBJ2-5; v_call: TRBV10-2
cdr3_aa: CASSYDSENYNEQFF; cdr3_nt: TGTGCCAGCAGTTACGACTCGGAGAATTACAATGAGCAGTTCTTC; clone_size: few; d_call: .; j_call: TRBJ2-1; v_call: TRBV6-5
cdr3_aa: CASSRTGPYEQYF; cdr3_nt: TGTGCCAGCAGTCGGACAGGGCCCTACGAGCAGTACTTC; clone_size: .; d_call: TRBD1; j_call: TRBJ2-7; v_call: TRBV27
cdr3_aa: CASSTRRREQFF; cdr3_nt: TGTGCCAGCAGCACACGGAGGCGCGAGCAGTTCTTC; clone_size: .; d_call: .; j_call: TRBJ2-1; v_call: TRBV7-2
cdr3_aa: CSVEDLELAGVNEQFF; cdr3_nt: TGCAGCGTTGAAGATCTTGAACTAGCGGGAGTTAATGAGCAGTTCTTC; clone_size: .; d_call: TRBD2; j_call: TRBJ2-1; v_call: TRBV29-1
cdr3_aa: CASSPAAGGNYGYTF; cdr3_nt: TGTGCCAGCAGCCCCGCCGCAGGTGGAAACTATGGCTACACCTTC; clone_size: .; d_call: .; j_call: TRBJ1-2; v_call: TRBV5-4
cdr3_aa: CASSEDRAYLLEQYF; cdr3_nt: TGTGCCAGCAGCGAAGACAGGGCGTATCTTCTCGAGCAGTACTTC; clone_size: .; d_call: TRBD1; j_call: TRBJ2-7; v_call: TRBV7-2
cdr3_aa: CASRTGNTEAFF; cdr3_nt: TGTGCCAGCAGGACGGGGAACACTGAAGCTTTCTTT; clone_size: .; d_call: .; j_call: TRBJ1-1; v_call: TRBV6-5
cdr3_aa: CASSQNMAETQYF; cdr3_nt: TGCGCCAGCAGCCAGAACATGGCAGAGACCCAGTACTTC; clone_size: .; d_call: .; j_call: TRBJ2-5; v_call: TRBV4-3
cdr3_aa: CASTSGNTGELFF; cdr3_nt: TGTGCCAGTACTAGCGGTAACACCGGGGAGCTGTTTTTT; clone_size: .; d_call: TRBD2; j_call: TRBJ2-2; v_call: TRBV3-1/TRBV3-2
cdr3_aa: CSASDSRSVDNEQFF; cdr3_nt: TGCAGTGCTAGTGATAGTCGCTCTGTGGACAATGAGCAGTTCTTC; clone_size: .; d_call: .; j_call: TRBJ2-1; v_call: TRBV20-1
cdr3_aa: CASSQAGGIGELFF; cdr3_nt: TGTGCCAGCAGCCAAGCGGGAGGAATCGGGGAGCTGTTTTTT; clone_size: .; d_call: TRBD2; j_call: TRBJ2-2; v_call: TRBV6-2/TRBV6-3
cdr3_aa: CASSLGGGTLAKNIQYF; cdr3_nt: TGTGCCAGCAGCTTAGGCGGCGGGACTCTAGCCAAAAACATTCAGTACTTC; clone_size: once; d_call: .; j_call: TRBJ2-4; v_call: TRBV13
cdr3_aa: CASSINKGRKGYTF; cdr3_nt: TGTGCCAGTAGTATAAATAAGGGGCGCAAAGGCTACACCTTC; clone_size: few; d_call: .; j_call: TRBJ1-2; v_call: TRBV19
cdr3_aa: CASSFGTSGYNEQFF; cdr3_nt: TGTGCCAGCAGTTTCGGGACTAGCGGTTACAATGAGCAGTTCTTC; clone_size: .; d_call: TRBD2; j_call: TRBJ2-1; v_call: TRBV6-6
cdr3_aa: CASSEARGTGINQPQHF; cdr3_nt: TGTGCCAGCAGTGAAGCGCGGGGGACAGGAATTAATCAGCCCCAGCATTTT; clone_size: .; d_call: TRBD1; j_call: TRBJ1-5; v_call: TRBV6-1
cdr3_aa: CASSFGQGALEQYF; cdr3_nt: TGTGCCAGCAGCTTTGGACAGGGGGCCCTCGAGCAGTACTTC; clone_size: .; d_call: TRBD1; j_call: TRBJ2-7; v_call: TRBV5-4
cdr3_aa: CASSLWGRTGGAGYTF; cdr3_nt: TGTGCCAGCAGTTTATGGGGACGGACAGGGGGCGCTGGCTACACCTTC; clone_size: .; d_call: TRBD1; j_call: TRBJ1-2; v_call: TRBV28
cdr3_aa: CASSLLGRENQPQHF; cdr3_nt: TGTGCCAGCAGCTTACTGGGCAGGGAAAATCAGCCCCAGCATTTT; clone_size: once; d_call: .; j_call: TRBJ1-5; v_call: TRBV7-2
cdr3_aa: CASIHRTSGEKLFF; cdr3_nt: TGTGCCAGTATCCACCGGACCTCGGGGGAAAAACTGTTTTTT; clone_size: .; d_call: .; j_call: TRBJ1-4; v_call: TRBV28
cdr3_aa: CASSSTSGLNNEQFF; cdr3_nt: TGTGCCAGCAGCTCGACTAGCGGACTAAACAATGAGCAGTTCTTC; clone_size: once; d_call: TRBD2; j_call: TRBJ2-1; v_call: TRBV7-3
cdr3_aa: CASSGGFYEQYF; cdr3_nt: TGTGCCAGCAGCGGCGGATTCTACGAGCAGTACTTC; clone_size: once; d_call: .; j_call: TRBJ2-7; v_call: TRBV7-8
cdr3_aa: CASAGQGRGDGYTF; cdr3_nt: TGTGCCAGCGCGGGCCAGGGGCGAGGGGATGGCTACACCTTC; clone_size: .; d_call: .; j_call: TRBJ1-2; v_call: TRBV7-9
cdr3_aa: CASNFRLAANQETQYF; cdr3_nt: TGTGCCAGCAACTTCCGGCTGGCGGCAAACCAAGAGACCCAGTACTTC; clone_size: .; d_call: .; j_call: TRBJ2-5; v_call: TRBV5-6
cdr3_aa: CASSSGGSGEQYF; cdr3_nt: TGTGCCAGCAGCTCCGGAGGGTCTGGGGAGCAGTACTTC; clone_size: .; d_call: .; j_call: TRBJ2-7; v_call: TRBV5-4
cdr3_aa: CASSQVTEQETQYF; cdr3_nt: TGTGCCAGCAGCCAAGTAACAGAGCAAGAGACCCAGTACTTC; clone_size: .; d_call: .; j_call: TRBJ2-5; v_call: TRBV4-2
cdr3_aa: CASRDRVEEGYTF; cdr3_nt: TGTGCCTCTAGAGACAGGGTTGAAGAAGGCTACACCTTC; clone_size: .; d_call: TRBD1; j_call: TRBJ1-2; v_call: TRBV7-2